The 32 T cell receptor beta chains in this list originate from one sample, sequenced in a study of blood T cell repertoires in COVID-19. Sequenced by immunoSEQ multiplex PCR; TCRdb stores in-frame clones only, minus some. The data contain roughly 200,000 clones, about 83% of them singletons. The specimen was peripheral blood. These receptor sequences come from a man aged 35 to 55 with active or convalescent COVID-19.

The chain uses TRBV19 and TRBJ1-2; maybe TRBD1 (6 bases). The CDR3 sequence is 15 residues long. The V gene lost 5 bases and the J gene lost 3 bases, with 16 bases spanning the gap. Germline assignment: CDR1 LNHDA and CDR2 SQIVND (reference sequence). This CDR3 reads CASSVTQGVDYGYTF. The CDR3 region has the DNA TGTGCCAGTAGTGTTACACAGGGTGTGGACTATGGCTACACCTTC.

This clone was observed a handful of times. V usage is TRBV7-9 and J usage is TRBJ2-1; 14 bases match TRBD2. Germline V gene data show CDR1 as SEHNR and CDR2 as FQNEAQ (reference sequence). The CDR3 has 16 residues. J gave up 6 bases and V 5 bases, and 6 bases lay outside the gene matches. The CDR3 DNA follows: TGTGCCAGCAGCGCCGGGACTAGCGGGAGCTCCAATGAGCAGTTCTTC. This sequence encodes CASSAGTSGSSNEQFF.

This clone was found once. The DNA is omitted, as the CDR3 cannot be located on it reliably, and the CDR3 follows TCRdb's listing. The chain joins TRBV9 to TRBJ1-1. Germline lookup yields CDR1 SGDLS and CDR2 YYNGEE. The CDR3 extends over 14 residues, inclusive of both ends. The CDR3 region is CASSVDAFGGGTFF.

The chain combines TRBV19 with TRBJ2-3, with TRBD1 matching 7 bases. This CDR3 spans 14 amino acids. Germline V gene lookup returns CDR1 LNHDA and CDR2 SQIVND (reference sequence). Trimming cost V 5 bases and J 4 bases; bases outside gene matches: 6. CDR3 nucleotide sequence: TGTGCCAGTAGTCCCCGGCAGGGGGCAGATACGCAGTATTTT. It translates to CASSPRQGADTQYF.

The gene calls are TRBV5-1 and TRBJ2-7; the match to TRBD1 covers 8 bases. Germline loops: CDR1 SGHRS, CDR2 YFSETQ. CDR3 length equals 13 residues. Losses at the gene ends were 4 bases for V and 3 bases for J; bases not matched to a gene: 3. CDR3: CASSQGTGYEQYF. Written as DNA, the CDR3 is TGCGCCAGCAGCCAGGGGACAGGCTACGAGCAGTACTTC.

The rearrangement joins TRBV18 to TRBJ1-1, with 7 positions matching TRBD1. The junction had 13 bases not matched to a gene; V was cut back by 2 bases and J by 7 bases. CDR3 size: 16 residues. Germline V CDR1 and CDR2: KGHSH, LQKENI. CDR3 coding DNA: TGTGCCAGCTCACCAGCGGGCGACAGGGAGAGAGGTGAAGCTTTCTTT. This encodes CASSPAGDRERGEAFF.

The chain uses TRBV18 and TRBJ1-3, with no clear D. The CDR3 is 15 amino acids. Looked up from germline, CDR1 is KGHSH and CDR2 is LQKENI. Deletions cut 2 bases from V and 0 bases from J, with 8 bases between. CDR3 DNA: TGTGCCAGCTCACCAGGGCAGGCCTCTGGAAACACCATATATTTT. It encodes CASSPGQASGNTIYF.

As DNA, the CDR3 is TGTGCCAGCAGTCGGACAAGGAGCGGGAATATGTTCTTC. It translates to CASSRTRSGNMFF. V is TRBV25-1 and J is TRBJ2-1; 7 bases are a match to TRBD2. The CDR3 runs to 13 residues. Trimming at V came to 5 bases and at J to 15 bases, leaving 13 bases not matched to a gene. CDR1 and CDR2 from the germline V gene are MGHDK and SYGVNS.

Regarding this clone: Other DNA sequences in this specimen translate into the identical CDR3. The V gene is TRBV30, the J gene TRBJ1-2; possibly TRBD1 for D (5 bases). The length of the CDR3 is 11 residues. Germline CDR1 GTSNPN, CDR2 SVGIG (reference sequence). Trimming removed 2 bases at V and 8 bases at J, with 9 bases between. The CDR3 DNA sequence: TGTGCCTGGAGTAGCGGGGACGGCTACACCTTC. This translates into CAWSSGDGYTF.

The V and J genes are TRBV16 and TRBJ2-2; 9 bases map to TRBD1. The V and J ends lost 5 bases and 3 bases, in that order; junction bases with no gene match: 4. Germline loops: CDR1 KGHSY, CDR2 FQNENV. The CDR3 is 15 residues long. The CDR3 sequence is CASSSNRGHTGELFF. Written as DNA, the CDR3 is TGTGCCAGCAGCTCGAACAGGGGGCACACCGGGGAGCTGTTTTTT.

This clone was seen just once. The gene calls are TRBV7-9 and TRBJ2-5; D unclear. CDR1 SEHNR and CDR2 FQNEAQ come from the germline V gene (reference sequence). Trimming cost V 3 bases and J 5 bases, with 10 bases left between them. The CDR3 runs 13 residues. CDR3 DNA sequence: TGTGCCAGCAGCTTCTCCTCCGAGGAGACCCAGTACTTC. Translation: CASSFSSEETQYF.

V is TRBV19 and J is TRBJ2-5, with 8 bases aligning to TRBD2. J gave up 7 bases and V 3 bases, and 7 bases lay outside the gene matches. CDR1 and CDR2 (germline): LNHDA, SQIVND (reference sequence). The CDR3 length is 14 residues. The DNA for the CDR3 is TGTGCCAGTAGTATCGCCGGGACTAGGGTGACCCAGTACTTC. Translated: CASSIAGTRVTQYF.

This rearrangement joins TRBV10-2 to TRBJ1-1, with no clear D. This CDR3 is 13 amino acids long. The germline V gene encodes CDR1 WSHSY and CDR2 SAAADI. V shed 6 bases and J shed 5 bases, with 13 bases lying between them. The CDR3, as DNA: TGCGCCAGCAGACCCCCTCGGGGAACTGAAGCTTTCTTT. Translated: CASRPPRGTEAFF.

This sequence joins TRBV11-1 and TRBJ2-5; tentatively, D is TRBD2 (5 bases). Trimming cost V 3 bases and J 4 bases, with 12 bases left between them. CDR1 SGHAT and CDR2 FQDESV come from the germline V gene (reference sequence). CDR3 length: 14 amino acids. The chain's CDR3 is CASSFGEPGETQYF. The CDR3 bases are TGTGCCAGCAGCTTTGGGGAGCCGGGAGAGACCCAGTACTTC. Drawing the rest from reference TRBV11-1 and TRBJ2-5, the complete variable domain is EAEVAQSPRYKITEKSQAVAFWCDPISGHATLYWYRQILGQGPELLVQFQDESVVDDSQLPKDRFSAERLKGVDSTLKIQPAELGDSAMYLCASSFGEPGETQYFGPGTRLLVL.

In DNA, the CDR3 is TGCGCCAGCAGTCACGGACAGGGAGACAATTCACCCCTCCACTTT. Protein: CASSHGQGDNSPLHF. This chain links TRBV5-1 with TRBJ1-6; the match to TRBD1 covers 8 bases. The CDR3 spans 15 residues. V lost 5 bases and J lost 7; bases outside the gene matches: 8. Germline values: CDR1 SGHRS, CDR2 YFSETQ.

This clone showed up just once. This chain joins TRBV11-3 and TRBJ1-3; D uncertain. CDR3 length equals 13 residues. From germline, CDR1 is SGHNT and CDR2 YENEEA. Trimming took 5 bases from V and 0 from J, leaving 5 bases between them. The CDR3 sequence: CASSPTSGNTIYF. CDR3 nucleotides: TGTGCCAGCAGCCCTACCTCTGGAAACACCATATATTTT.

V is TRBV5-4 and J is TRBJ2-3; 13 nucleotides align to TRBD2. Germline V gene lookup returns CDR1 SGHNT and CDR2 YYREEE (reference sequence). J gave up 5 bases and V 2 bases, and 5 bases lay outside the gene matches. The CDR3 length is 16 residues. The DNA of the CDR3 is TGTGCCAGCAGCTTTACTAGCGGGGGGGCAGGAGATACGCAGTATTTT. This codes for CASSFTSGGAGDTQYF.

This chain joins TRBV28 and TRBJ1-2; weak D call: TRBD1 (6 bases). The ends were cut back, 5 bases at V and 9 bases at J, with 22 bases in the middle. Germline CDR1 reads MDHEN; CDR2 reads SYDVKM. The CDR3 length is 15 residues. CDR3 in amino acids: CASSPPEQGLDRYTF. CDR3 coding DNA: TGTGCCAGCAGTCCCCCCGAGCAGGGGCTTGACCGCTACACCTTC.

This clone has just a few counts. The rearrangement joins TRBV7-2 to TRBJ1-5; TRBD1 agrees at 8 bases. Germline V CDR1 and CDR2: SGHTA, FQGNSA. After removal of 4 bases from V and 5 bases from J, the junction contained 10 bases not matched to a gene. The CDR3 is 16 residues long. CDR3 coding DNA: TGTGCCAGCAGCTCCGAACCAGGGGGCCGATATCAGCCCCAGCATTTT. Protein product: CASSSEPGGRYQPQHF.

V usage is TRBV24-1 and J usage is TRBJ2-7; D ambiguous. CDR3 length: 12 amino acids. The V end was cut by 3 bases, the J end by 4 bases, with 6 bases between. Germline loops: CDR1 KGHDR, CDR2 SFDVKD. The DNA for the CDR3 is TGTGCCACCAGTGATCAAAAATACGAGCAGTACTTC. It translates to CATSDQKYEQYF.

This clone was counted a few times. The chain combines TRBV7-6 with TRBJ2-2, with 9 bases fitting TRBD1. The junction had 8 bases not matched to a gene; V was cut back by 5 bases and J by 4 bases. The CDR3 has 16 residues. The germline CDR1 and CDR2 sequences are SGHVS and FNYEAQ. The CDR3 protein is CASSPRDREGTGELFF. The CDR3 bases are TGTGCCAGCAGCCCCCGGGACAGGGAGGGCACCGGGGAGCTGTTTTTT. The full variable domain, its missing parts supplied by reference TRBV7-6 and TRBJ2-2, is GAGVSQSPRYKVTKRGQDVALRCDPISGHVSLYWYRQALGQGPEFLTYFNYEAQQDKSGLPNDRFSAERPEGSISTLTIQRTEQRDSAMYRCASSPRDREGTGELFFGEGSRLTVL.

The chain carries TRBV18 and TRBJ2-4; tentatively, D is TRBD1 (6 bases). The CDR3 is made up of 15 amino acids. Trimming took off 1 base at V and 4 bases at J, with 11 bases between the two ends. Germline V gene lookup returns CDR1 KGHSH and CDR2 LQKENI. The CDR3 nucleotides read TGTGCCAGCTCACCACAGAGGACAGAAAAAAACATTCAGTACTTC. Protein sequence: CASSPQRTEKNIQYF.

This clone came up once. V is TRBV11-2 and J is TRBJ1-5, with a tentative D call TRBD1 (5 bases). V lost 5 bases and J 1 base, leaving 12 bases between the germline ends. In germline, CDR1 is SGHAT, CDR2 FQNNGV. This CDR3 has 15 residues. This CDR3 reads CASSPRKGSNQPQHF. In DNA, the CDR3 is TGTGCCAGCAGCCCTCGGAAGGGGAGCAATCAGCCCCAGCATTTT.

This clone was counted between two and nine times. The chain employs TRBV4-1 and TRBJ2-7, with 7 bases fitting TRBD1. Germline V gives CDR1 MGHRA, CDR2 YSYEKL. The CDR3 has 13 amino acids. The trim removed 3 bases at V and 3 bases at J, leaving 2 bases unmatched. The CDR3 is CASSQRDSYEQYF. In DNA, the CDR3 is TGCGCCAGCAGCCAGAGGGACAGCTACGAGCAGTACTTC.

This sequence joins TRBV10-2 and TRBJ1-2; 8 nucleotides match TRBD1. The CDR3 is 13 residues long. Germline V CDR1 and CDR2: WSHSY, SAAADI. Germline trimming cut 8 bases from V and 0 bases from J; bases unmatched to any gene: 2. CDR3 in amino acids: CASGQGPNYGYTF. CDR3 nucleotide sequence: TGCGCCAGCGGACAGGGACCTAACTATGGCTACACCTTC.

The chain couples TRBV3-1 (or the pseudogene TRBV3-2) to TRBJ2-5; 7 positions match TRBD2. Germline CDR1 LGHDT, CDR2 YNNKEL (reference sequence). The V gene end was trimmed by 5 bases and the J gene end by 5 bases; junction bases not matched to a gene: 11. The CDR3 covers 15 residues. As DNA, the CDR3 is TGTGCCAGCAGCGAGGAGGGTAGCGGGTGGGAGACCCAGTACTTC. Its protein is CASSEEGSGWETQYF.

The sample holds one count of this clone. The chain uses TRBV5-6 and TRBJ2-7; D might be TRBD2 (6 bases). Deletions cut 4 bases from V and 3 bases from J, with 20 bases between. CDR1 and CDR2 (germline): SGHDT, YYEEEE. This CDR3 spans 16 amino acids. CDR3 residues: CASSPGLTSRHYEQYF. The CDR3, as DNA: TGTGCCAGCAGCCCTGGCCTTACTAGCAGACACTACGAGCAGTACTTC.

The CDR3 region has the DNA TGTGCCAGCAGCTCTCGGACAGCCACTAACTATGGCTACACCTTC. Amino acid sequence: CASSSRTATNYGYTF. This chain joins TRBV5-6 and TRBJ1-2, with D possibly matching TRBD1 (6 bases). The CDR3 loop spans 15 amino acids. Germline CDR1 is SGHDT and CDR2 is YYEEEE. The V gene lost 3 bases and the J gene lost 0 bases, with 12 bases spanning the gap.

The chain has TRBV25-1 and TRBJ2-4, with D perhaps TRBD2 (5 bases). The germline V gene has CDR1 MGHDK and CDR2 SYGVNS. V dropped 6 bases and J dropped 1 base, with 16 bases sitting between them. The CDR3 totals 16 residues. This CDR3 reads CASSGIGVAAKNIQYF. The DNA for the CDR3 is TGTGCCAGCAGCGGGATTGGGGTGGCGGCCAAAAACATTCAGTACTTC.

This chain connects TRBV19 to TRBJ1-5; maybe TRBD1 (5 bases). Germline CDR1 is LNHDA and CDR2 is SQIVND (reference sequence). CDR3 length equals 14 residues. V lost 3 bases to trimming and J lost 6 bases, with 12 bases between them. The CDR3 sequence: CASSILGEGQPQHF. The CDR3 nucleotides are TGTGCCAGTAGTATTCTGGGGGAGGGTCAGCCCCAGCATTTT.

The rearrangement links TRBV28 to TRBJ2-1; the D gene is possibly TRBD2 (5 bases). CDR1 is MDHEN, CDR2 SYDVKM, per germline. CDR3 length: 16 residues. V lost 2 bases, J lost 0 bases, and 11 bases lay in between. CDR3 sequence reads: CASSLASLTSYNEQFF. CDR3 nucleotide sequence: TGTGCCAGCAGTTTAGCTAGCTTAACCTCCTACAATGAGCAGTTCTTC.

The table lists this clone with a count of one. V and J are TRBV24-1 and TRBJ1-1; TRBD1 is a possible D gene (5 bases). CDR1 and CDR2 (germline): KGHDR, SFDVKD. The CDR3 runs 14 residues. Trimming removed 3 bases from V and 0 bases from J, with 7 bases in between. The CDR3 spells CATSDPRVNTEAFF. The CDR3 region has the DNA TGTGCCACCAGTGATCCCAGGGTGAACACTGAAGCTTTCTTT.